The clone carrying this TCR beta chain was seen just once. The CDR3 is 16 residues long. J was trimmed by 0 bases and V by 4 bases; bases with no gene match: 5. Germline lookup yields CDR1 ENHRY and CDR2 SYGVKD. Here immunoSEQ multiplex PCR was the method, and the copy in TCRdb shows in-frame clones only, minus some. The sample yields 250,000 to 300,000 clones, 84% seen once. The data derive from a study of blood T cell repertoires in COVID-19. In the study overall: There were acute and convalescent COVID-19 samples, and they came from the United States, Italy and Spain. Sources were T cells, B-cell-depleted T cells, or PBMCs; the material itself was cDNA or gDNA.

In Cohort 3, a recovered donor had either two negative PCRs, clearance, or symptom resolution. This chain connects TRBV10-3 to TRBJ2-1; 8 bases fit TRBD2. Sequences were obtained from PBMCs or T cells enriched from blood (not recorded which). The sequence came from a middle-aged man who had recovered from COVID-19. CDR3 amino acids: CAISGGTSGSYNEQFF. DNA for the CDR3: TGTGCCATCAGTGGAGGAACTAGCGGCTCCTACAATGAGCAGTTCTTC.